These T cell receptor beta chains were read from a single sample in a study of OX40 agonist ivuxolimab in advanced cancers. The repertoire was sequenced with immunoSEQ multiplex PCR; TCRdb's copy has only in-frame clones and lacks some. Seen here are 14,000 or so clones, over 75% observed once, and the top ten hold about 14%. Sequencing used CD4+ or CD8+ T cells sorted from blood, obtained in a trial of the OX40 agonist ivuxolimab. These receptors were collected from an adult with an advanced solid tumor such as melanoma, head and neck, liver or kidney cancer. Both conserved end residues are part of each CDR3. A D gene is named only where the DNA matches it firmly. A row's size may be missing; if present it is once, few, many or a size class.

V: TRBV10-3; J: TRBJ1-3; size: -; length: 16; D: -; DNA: TGTGCCATCAGTGAGTCGAGTCAGGGTTACGGAAACACCATATATTTT; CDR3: CAISESSQGYGNTIYF
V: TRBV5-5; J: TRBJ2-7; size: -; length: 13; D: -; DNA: TGTGCCAGCATTTACTCGGAGGCTGGAGAGCAGTACTTC; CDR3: CASIYSEAGEQYF
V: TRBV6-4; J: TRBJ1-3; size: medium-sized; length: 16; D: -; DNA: TGTGCCAGCAGTGCCCCGGGGGTGGGGGCCTTAAACACCATATATTTT; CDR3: CASSAPGVGALNTIYF
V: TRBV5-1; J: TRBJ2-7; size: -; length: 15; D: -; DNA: TGCGCCAGCAGCTTGTTCTGGACAGCCTCCTACGAGCAGTACTTC; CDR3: CASSLFWTASYEQYF
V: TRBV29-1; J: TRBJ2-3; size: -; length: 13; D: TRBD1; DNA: TGCAGCGGTGTGGGACAGGGAGGAGATACGCAGTATTTT; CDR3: CSGVGQGGDTQYF
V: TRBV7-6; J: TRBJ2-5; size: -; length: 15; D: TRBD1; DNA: TGTGCCAGCAGCATGGGGACAGGGCCCGGGGAGACCCAGTACTTC; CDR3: CASSMGTGPGETQYF
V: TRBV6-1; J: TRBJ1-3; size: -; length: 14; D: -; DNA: TGTGCCAGCAGCGAGGACTACTCTGGAAACACCATATATTTT; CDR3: CASSEDYSGNTIYF
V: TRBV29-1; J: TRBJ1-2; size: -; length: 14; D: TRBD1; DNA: TGCAGCGTTTTAGGACAGGGGGCCGACTATGGCTACACCTTC; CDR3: CSVLGQGADYGYTF
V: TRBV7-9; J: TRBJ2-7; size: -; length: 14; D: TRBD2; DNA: TGTGCCAGCAGCCTAGCGGGAGGGTCCTACGAGCAGTACTTC; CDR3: CASSLAGGSYEQYF
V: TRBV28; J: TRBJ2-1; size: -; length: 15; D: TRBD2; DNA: TGTGCCAGCAGCAAAGGGACTAGCGGGTACGGTGAGCAGTTCTTC; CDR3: CASSKGTSGYGEQFF
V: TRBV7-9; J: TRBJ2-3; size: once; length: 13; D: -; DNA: TGTGCCAGCAGCCCCCCCGGCACAGATACGCAGTATTTT; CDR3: CASSPPGTDTQYF
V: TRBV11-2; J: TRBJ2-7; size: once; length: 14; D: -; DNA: TGTGCCAGCAGCTTTAGTGGTACCCTATACGAGCAGTACTTC; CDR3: CASSFSGTLYEQYF
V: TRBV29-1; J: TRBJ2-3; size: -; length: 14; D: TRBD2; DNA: TGCAGCGTCGGGACTAGCGGGAGCACAGATACGCAGTATTTT; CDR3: CSVGTSGSTDTQYF
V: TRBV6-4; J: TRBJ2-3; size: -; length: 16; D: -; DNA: TGTGCCAGCAGTGATTCGACAGGGAGGTTTGTGGATACGCAGTATTTT; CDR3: CASSDSTGRFVDTQYF
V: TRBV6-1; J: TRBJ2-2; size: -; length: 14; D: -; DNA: TGTGCCAGCAAACCGGGACATTACACCGGGGAGCTGTTTTTT; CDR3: CASKPGHYTGELFF
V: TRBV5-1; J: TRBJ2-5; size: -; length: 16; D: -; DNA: TGCGCCAGCAGCTCGTTCGTGGATAGAGGTCAAGAGACCCAGTACTTC; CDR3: CASSSFVDRGQETQYF
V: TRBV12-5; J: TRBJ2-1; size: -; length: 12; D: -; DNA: TGTGCTAGTGGTCCCCATTACAATGAGCAGTTCTTC; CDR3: CASGPHYNEQFF
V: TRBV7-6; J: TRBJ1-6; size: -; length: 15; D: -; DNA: TGTGCCAGCAGCACCGACGGATCCTATAATTCACCCCTCCACTTT; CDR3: CASSTDGSYNSPLHF
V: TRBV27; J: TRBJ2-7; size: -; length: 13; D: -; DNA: TGTGCCAGCAGTAGTGTAGGGGACTACGAGCAGTACTTC; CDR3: CASSSVGDYEQYF
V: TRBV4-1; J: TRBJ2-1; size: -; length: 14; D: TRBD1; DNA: TGCGCCAGCAGCCCGTCGGGACAGTACAATGAGCAGTTCTTC; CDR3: CASSPSGQYNEQFF
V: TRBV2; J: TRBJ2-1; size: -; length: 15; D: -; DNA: TGTGCCAGCAGTGAAGGCCCGACAGAATTCAATGAGCAGTTCTTC; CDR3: CASSEGPTEFNEQFF
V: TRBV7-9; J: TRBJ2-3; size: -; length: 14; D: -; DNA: TGTGCCAGCAGCTTAATCGGGGGCACAGATACGCAGTATTTT; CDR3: CASSLIGGTDTQYF
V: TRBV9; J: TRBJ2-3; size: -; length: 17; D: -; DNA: TGTGCCAGCAGCGTAGCTGGGGGCCTTCCGCCCACAGATACGCAGTATTTT; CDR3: CASSVAGGLPPTDTQYF
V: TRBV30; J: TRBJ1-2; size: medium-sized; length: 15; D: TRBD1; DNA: TGTGCCTGGAGTTCGTGGGACAGGGCGGGGTATGGCTACACCTTC; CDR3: CAWSSWDRAGYGYTF
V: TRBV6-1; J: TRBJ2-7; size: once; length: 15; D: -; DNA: TGTGCCAGCAGTGAAGGCCCGGACAGTCGCTACGAGCAGTACTTC; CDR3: CASSEGPDSRYEQYF
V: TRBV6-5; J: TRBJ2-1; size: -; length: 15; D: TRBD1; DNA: TGTGCCAGCAGCAATAACAGGGGGCCGGGGAATGAGCAGTTCTTC; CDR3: CASSNNRGPGNEQFF
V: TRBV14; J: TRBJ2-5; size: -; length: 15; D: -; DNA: TGTGCCAGCAGCCAAGGGTGGGACAACCAAGAGACCCAGTACTTC; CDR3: CASSQGWDNQETQYF
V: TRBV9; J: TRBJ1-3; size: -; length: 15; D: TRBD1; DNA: TGTGCCAGCAGCCCCCGGACAGGGGGCATAAACACCATATATTTT; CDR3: CASSPRTGGINTIYF
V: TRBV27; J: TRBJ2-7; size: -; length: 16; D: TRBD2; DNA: TGTGCCAGCAGTTTCTTAACTAGCGGGATAGGAGACGAGCAGTACTTC; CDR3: CASSFLTSGIGDEQYF
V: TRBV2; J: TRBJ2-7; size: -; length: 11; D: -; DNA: TGTGCCAGCAGACAGGACTACGAGCAGTACTTC; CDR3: CASRQDYEQYF
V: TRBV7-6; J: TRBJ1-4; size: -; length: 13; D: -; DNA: TGTGCCAGCAGCACCCTCCTTCGGGAAAAACTGTTTTTT; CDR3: CASSTLLREKLFF
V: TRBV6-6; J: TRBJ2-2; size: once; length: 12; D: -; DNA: TGTGCCAGCAGCCCAAACACCGGGGAGCTGTTTTTT; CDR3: CASSPNTGELFF
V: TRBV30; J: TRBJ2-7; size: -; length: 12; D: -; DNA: TGTGCCTGGAGTGTAATAGGGTACGAGCAGTACTTC; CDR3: CAWSVIGYEQYF
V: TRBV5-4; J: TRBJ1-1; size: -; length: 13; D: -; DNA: TGTGCCAGCAGCGAACATAGAGGAACTGAAGCTTTCTTT; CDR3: CASSEHRGTEAFF
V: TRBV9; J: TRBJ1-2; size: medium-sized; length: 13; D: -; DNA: TGTGCCAGCAGCGTAGGTGGAGACTATGGCTACACCTTC; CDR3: CASSVGGDYGYTF
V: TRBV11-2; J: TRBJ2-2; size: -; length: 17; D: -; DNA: -; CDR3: CASTLFGPGAGTGELFF
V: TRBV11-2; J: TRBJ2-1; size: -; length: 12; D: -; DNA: TGTGCCAGCACCACAGGGTCGAATGAGCAGTTCTTC; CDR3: CASTTGSNEQFF
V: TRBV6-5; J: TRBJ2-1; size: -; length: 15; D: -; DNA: TGTGCCAGCAGCACCGGGCTCGGAGGGTCCAATGAGCAGTTCTTC; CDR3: CASSTGLGGSNEQFF
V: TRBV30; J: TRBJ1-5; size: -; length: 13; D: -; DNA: TGTGCCTGGAGGAAGACAGTCAATCAGCCCCAGCATTTT; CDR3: CAWRKTVNQPQHF
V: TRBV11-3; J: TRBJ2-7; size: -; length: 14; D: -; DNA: TGTGCCAGCAGCTTAGGGACGGATGACTACGAGCAGTACTTC; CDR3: CASSLGTDDYEQYF
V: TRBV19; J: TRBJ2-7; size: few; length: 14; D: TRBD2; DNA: TGTGCCAGTAGTATGGGAGGGAGCAGTTACGAGCAGTACTTC; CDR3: CASSMGGSSYEQYF
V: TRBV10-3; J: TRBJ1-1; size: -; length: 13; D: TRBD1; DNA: TGTGCCTCCAAAGACGCAGGGGGCACTGAAGCTTTCTTT; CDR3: CASKDAGGTEAFF
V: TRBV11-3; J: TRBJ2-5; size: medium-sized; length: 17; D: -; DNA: TGTGCCAGCAGCTTAGGGGTCACCGGACGGTACCAAGAGACCCAGTACTTC; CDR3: CASSLGVTGRYQETQYF
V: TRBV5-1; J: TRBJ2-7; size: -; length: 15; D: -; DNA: TGCGCCAGCAGCCCGGATTTGGCAGGGGGAGGAGAGTCGTACTTC; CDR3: CASSPDLAGGGESYF
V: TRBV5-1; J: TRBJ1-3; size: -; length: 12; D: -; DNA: TGCGCCAGCAGCGAGAGAGGGCACACCATATATTTT; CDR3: CASSERGHTIYF
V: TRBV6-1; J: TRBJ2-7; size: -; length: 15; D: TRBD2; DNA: TGTGCCAGCAGTGAGCATCTTGGACTAGCGGAAGAGCAGTACTTC; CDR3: CASSEHLGLAEEQYF
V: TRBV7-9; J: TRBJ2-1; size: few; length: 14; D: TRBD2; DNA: TGTGCCAGCAGCTCCCCCCTAGCGGGGAGTGAGCAGTTCTTC; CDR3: CASSSPLAGSEQFF
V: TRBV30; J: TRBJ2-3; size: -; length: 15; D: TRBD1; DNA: TGTGCCTGGAACGGGGGCAGGGGGCGAGGAGATACGCAGTATTTT; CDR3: CAWNGGRGRGDTQYF
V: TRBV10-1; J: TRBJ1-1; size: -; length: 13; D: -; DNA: TGCGCCAGCAGTGACAGCATGAACACTGAAGCTTTCTTT; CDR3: CASSDSMNTEAFF
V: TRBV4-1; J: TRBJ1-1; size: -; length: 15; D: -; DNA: TGCGCCAGCAGCCAAGGGCCGGGGTTGAACACTGAAGCTTTCTTT; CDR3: CASSQGPGLNTEAFF
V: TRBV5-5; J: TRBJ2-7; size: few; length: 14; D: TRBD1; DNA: TGTGCCAGCAGCCCCGGGGACAGCTCCTACGAGCAGTACTTC; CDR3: CASSPGDSSYEQYF
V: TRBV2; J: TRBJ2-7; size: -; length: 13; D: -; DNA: TGTGCCAGCAATCCTCACCTTTCCTACGAGCAGTACTTC; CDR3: CASNPHLSYEQYF
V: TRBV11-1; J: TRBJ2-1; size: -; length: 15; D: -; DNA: TGTGCCAGCAGCTTAGCGGGGGGGCCCTACAATGAGCAGTTCTTC; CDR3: CASSLAGGPYNEQFF
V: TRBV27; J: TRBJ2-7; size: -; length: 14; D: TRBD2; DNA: TGTGCCAGCAGTCCAATCGGACTAGCGAGTGAGCAGTACTTC; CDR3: CASSPIGLASEQYF
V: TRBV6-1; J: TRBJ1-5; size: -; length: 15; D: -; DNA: TGTGCCAGCAGTGAAAGTCGGATAAACAATCAGCCCCAGCATTTT; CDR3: CASSESRINNQPQHF